This T cell receptor beta chain stems from a study of radiotherapy plus CTLA-4 blockade in lung cancer. A remark on this clone: Antigen specificity is unknown.

Repertoires were generated with immunoSEQ multiplex PCR, while TCRdb's copy carries only in-frame clones and drops some. The data show about 32,000 clones, about 81% seen once. Findings of the study overall: There was expansion of tumor-derived TCR clones in blood after radiotherapy plus ipilimumab.

Treatment of patients with chemo-refractory metastatic non-small-cell lung cancer consisted of focal radiation plus CTLA-4 blockade with ipilimumab. The CDR3 is 14 residues long. From germline, CDR1 is MDHEN and CDR2 SYDVKM. V lost 7 bases and J lost 0; bases outside the gene matches: 2. This rearrangement joins TRBV28 to TRBJ2-1, with 8 bases identical to TRBD1. Material: peripheral blood, obtained from a patient treated with radiotherapy plus ipilimumab. The receptor's source is a human donor with non-small cell lung cancer that progressed on radiotherapy plus ipilimumab. This chain's CDR3 is CASTQGGSYNEQFF. The CDR3 nucleotides are TGTGCCAGCACACAGGGGGGCTCCTACAATGAGCAGTTCTTC.